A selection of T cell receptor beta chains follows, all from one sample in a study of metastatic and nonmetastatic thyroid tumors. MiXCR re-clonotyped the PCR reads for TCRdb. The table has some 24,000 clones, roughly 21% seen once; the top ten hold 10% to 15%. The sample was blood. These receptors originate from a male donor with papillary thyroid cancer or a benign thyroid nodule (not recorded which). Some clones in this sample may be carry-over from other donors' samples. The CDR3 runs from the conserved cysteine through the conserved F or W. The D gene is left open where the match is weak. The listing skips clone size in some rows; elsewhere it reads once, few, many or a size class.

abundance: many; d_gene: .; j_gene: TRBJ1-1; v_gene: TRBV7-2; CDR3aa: CASRFHGGNTEAFF; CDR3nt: TGTGCCAGCAGATTCCACGGGGGAAACACTGAAGCTTTCTTT
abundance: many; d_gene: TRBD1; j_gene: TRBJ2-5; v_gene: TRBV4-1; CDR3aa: CASSHPRTGGDSGETQYF; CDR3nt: TGCGCCAGCAGCCATCCCAGGACAGGGGGCGATTCAGGAGAGACCCAGTACTTC
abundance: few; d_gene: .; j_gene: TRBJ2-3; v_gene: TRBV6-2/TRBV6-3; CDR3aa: CASSFGGPTDTQYF; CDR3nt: TGTGCCAGCAGTTTCGGAGGGCCCACAGATACGCAGTATTTT
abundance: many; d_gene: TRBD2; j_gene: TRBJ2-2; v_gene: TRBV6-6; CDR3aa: CASSYKLPGLAGGDTGELFF; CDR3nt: TGTGCCAGCAGTTACAAGTTGCCGGGACTAGCGGGAGGGGACACCGGGGAGCTGTTTTTT
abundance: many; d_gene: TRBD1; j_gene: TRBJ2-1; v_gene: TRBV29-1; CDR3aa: CSVEGTGSYNEQFF; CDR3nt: TGCAGCGTTGAGGGGACAGGGAGCTACAATGAGCAGTTCTTC
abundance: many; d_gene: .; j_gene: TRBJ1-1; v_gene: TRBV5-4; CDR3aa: CASSSGGALEAFF; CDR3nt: TGTGCCAGCAGCTCAGGAGGGGCCCTTGAAGCTTTCTTT
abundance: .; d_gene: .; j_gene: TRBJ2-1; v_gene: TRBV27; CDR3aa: CASTRPHYVNEQFF; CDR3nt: TGTGCCAGCACCCGCCCCCACTACGTGAATGAGCAGTTCTTC
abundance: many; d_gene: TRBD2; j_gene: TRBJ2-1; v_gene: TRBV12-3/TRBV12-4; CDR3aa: CASRSTSGRSSYNEQFF; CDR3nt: TGTGCCAGCAGATCGACTAGCGGGAGGTCCTCCTACAATGAGCAGTTCTTC
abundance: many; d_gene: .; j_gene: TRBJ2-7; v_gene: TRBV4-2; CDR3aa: CASSLPGGEYEQYF; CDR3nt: TGTGCCAGCAGCCTCCCGGGGGGCGAGTACGAGCAGTACTTC
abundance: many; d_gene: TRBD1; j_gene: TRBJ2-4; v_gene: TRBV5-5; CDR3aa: CASSLEPMTGGVENIQYF; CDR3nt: TGCGCCAGCAGCTTGGAGCCGATGACAGGGGGGGTCGAAAACATTCAGTACTTC